Listed below are T cell receptor beta chains from one sample, sequenced in a study of regulatory T cells in long-lasting Graves disease. TCRdb itself ran the multiplex PCR reads through MiXCR, one entry per CDR3 protein. Among a few hundred thousand distinct CDR3 sequences listed, 22% were seen once. The starting material was peripheral blood mononuclear cells (PBMCs), obtained when the disease was refractory, from a patient treated with antithyroid drugs. Receptors were obtained from a female donor with Graves disease. Both conserved end residues are part of each CDR3. D genes are given only for firm matches. Size is omitted from some rows. Given values are once, few, many or a class for expanded clones.

j_call | clone_size | d_call | v_call | cdr3_nt | cdr3_aa
TRBJ2-2 | few | NA | TRBV29-1 | TGCAGCGCTGGGACGCGGGGCACCGGGGAGCTGTTTTTT | CSAGTRGTGELFF
TRBJ2-7 | few | NA | TRBV20-1 | TGCAGTGCTAGACGAGTGCTCCCGTGGGACGAGCAGTACTTC | CSARRVLPWDEQYF
TRBJ1-2 | many | NA | TRBV2 | TGTGCCAGCAGTGAAGCGTCGACAGTTCCGGGCGACTATGGCTACACCTTC | CASSEASTVPGDYGYTF
TRBJ2-4 | NA | NA | TRBV6-1 | TGTGCCAGCAGTGATCAAAACATTCAGTACTTC | CASSDQNIQYF
TRBJ2-7 | few | NA | TRBV7-9 | TGTGCCAGCAGCTTTCGAACAGGGACCCCTTCCTACGAGCAGTACTTC | CASSFRTGTPSYEQYF
TRBJ2-7 | many | NA | TRBV20-1 | TGCAGTGCCCGATGGGGAGGAGAGCAGTACTTC | CSARWGGEQYF
TRBJ2-7 | many | TRBD2 | TRBV28 | TGTGCCAGCAGCCTCCGGACTAGCGGGAGGCGAAAGGACGAGCAGTACTTC | CASSLRTSGRRKDEQYF
TRBJ2-2 | NA | NA | TRBV7-2 | TGTGCCAGCAGCTTGCGGGGTATTACGACCGGGGAGCTGTTTTTT | CASSLRGITTGELFF
TRBJ2-3 | NA | NA | TRBV11-2 | TGTGCCAGCAGGGGAGATACGCAGTATTTT | CASRGDTQYF
TRBJ2-2 | few | TRBD1 | TRBV6-2/TRBV6-3 | TGTGCCAGCAGTGCAGGGGGAACCGGGGAGCTGTTTTTT | CASSAGGTGELFF
TRBJ2-7 | once | TRBD2 | TRBV25-1 | TGTGCCAGCAGTGACCCCACACTAGCGGGAGGGGGATACTACGAGCAGTACTTC | CASSDPTLAGGGYYEQYF
TRBJ1-1 | NA | NA | TRBV3-1 | TGTGCCAGCAGCCAAAGCAGCACTGAAGCTTTCTTT | CASSQSSTEAFF
TRBJ2-7 | NA | NA | TRBV12-3/TRBV12-4 | TGTGCCAGCAGTTTAAAGGGCGAGCAGTACTTC | CASSLKGEQYF
TRBJ1-1 | many | NA | TRBV27 | TGTGCCAGCAGCGGCCGAGTTGACACTGAAGCTTTCTTT | CASSGRVDTEAFF
TRBJ1-2 | many | NA | TRBV2 | TGTGCCAGCAGTGAATGGAGAGGGAACTATGGCTACACCTTC | CASSEWRGNYGYTF
TRBJ2-2 | NA | TRBD1 | TRBV6-9 | TGTGCCAGCAGTTACTTGGGACAGGACACCGGATCTAACACCGGGGGGCTGTTTTTT | CASSYLGQDTGSNTGGLFF
TRBJ2-5 | many | TRBD2 | TRBV7-9 | TGTGCCAGCAGCTCGGGACTAGCGGGAGGAGAGACCCAGTACTTC | CASSSGLAGGETQYF
TRBJ2-7 | NA | TRBD2 | TRBV3-1 | TGTGTCAGCAGCCAAGCTTTGGGACTAGCGGGCCGTGAGCAGTACTTC | CVSSQALGLAGREQYF
TRBJ1-6 | many | NA | TRBV6-2/TRBV6-3 | TGTGCCAGCAGTGAGCGGGGAGCCTCACCCCTCCACTTT | CASSERGASPLHF
TRBJ2-2 | NA | TRBD2 | TRBV27 | TGTGCCAGCAGCAGTGGGACTAGCGGCAGTTGGGGCACCGGGGAGCTGTTTTTT | CASSSGTSGSWGTGELFF
TRBJ2-5 | NA | NA | TRBV30 | TGTGCCTGGAATGCAGGGCTGGGAGAGACCCAGTACTTC | CAWNAGLGETQYF
TRBJ1-1 | NA | NA | TRBV29-1 | TGCAGCGACGGGGGGGAGGTTGAAGCTTTCTTT | CSDGGEVEAFF
TRBJ2-5 | NA | NA | TRBV9 | TGTGCCAGCAGCACCATGGCCGACAGACAAGAGACCCAGTACTTC | CASSTMADRQETQYF
TRBJ1-5 | NA | TRBD1 | TRBV4-3 | TGCGCCAGCAGCCAGGACAGGGACGTAAATCAGCCCCAGCATTTT | CASSQDRDVNQPQHF
TRBJ1-4 | many | TRBD1 | TRBV27 | TGTGCCAGCCGAAAACAGGGGACAACTAATGAAAAACTGTTTTTT | CASRKQGTTNEKLFF
TRBJ1-1 | NA | TRBD1 | TRBV5-1 | TGCGCCAGCAGCTCCGGGGACAGGGGCGGGGACACTGAAGCTTTCTTT | CASSSGDRGGDTEAFF
TRBJ2-6 | NA | TRBD1 | TRBV5-1 | TGCGCCAGCAGCGAGGGGGCCCACTCTGGGGCCAACGTCCTGACTTTC | CASSEGAHSGANVLTF